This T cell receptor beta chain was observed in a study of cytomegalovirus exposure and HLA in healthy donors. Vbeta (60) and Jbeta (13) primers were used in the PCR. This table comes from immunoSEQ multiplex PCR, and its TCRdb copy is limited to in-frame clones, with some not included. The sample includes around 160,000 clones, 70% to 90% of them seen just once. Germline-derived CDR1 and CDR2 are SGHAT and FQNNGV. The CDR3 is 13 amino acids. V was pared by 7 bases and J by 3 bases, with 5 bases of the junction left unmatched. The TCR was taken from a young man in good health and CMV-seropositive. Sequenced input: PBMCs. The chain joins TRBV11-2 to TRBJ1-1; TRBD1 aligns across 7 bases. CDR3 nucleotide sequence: TGTGCCAGCACTGACAGGGTTGACACTGAAGCTTTCTTT. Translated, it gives CASTDRVDTEAFF. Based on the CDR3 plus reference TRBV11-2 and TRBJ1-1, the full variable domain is EAGVAQSPRYKIIEKRQSVAFWCNPISGHATLYWYQQILGQGPKLLIQFQNNGVVDDSQLPKDRFSAERLKGVDSTLKIQPAKLEDSAVYLCASTDRVDTEAFFGQGTRLTVV.